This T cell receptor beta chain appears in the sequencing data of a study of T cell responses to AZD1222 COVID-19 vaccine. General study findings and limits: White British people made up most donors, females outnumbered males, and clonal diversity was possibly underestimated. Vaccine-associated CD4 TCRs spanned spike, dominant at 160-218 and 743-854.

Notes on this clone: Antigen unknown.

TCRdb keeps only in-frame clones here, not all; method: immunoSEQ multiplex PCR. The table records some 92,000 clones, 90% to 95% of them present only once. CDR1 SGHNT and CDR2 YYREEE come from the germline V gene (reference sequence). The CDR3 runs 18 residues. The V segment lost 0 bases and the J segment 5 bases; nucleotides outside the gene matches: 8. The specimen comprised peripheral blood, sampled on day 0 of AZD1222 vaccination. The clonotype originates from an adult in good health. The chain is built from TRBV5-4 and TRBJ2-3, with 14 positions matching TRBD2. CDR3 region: CASSLGLAGGLMGDTQYF. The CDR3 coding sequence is TGTGCCAGCAGCTTGGGACTAGCGGGGGGGCTTATGGGAGATACGCAGTATTTT.